The source of this TCR beta chain is a study of cytomegalovirus exposure and HLA in healthy donors (dated 2017 in TCRdb). General notes on the study: In an earlier analysis of under 600 of the donors, less than 350 Gb of sequence data and 90 million to 120 million unique TCR beta sequences from roughly 200 million T cells were reported. Roughly 300 gigabases of sequencing data and 91 million or so unique TCR sequences made up an early release that covered 500 to 650 HLA-typed donors. Of the 300 to 450 genotyped donors, approximately 82% fell in the genetic ancestry cluster associated with self-reported Caucasian donors. The study was designed to test whether signatures of past pathogen exposure could be identified by cataloging public T cell receptors. The T cell repertoires of several hundred subjects were profiled by immunosequencing and related to cytomegalovirus serostatus. In addition to the first cohort of 666 subjects, a separate validation cohort of 130 or so different subjects was used. To predict cytomegalovirus infection status, the study brought together high-throughput TCR immunosequencing, statistical association of individual TCRs with disease status, and machine learning. To study patterns of TCR occurrence, a later analysis re-analyzed previously published TCR beta repertoires from just over 650 donors and added high-resolution HLA genotyping. Rather than using new phenotypic data, the later analysis identified candidate immune exposures from TCR beta sequences and from how often those sequences occurred across donors. An earlier analysis of approximately 630 of the donors applied high-throughput TCR beta sequencing to assess whether each TCR beta V gene segment acted as functional or pseudogenic. Donor age, sex, ethnicity and CMV serostatus were collected together with the repertoire data. A later genetic analysis used genome-wide SNP genotypes for about 65% of the roughly 700 donors, treating that subset as a discovery cohort. Every discovery cohort repertoire had been produced on one sequencing platform. HLA typing covered class I and class II loci at four-digit resolution. The number of donors typed differed by locus, with about 629-640 for A, B, C, DRB1 and DQB1, around 560 for DQA1, 606 for DPA1, and some 440 for DPB1. About five DR-DQ haplotypes were handled as single units for association and clustering, since linkage in the cohort was strong. Among around 400 genotyped donors of the cohort, an average of approximately 240,000 unique TCR beta nucleotide sequences were sequenced per donor, 15% to 20% of them non-productive. The paper's findings and limits, for the study overall: In a later analysis, several top co-occurrence clusters were reported to appear linked to parvovirus B19, influenza, CMV and Epstein-Barr virus. A later analysis found that HLA-associated TCR beta chains were more clonally expanded and had lower generation probabilities than equally common non-associated chains. The cohort was sequenced for TCR beta chains only, and without alpha or paired-chain data the features that could be detected were limited. Because HLA typing was missing for some donors at each locus, association tests included only the typed subset. Roughly 15 rarely observed V segments, including chromosome 9 orphons, were excluded from the earlier analysis of a few hundred of the donors because counts were too low. Presence/absence analyses assumed roughly uniform sequencing depth across donors, an assumption that may not hold. Assigning TCR associations to individual alleles was difficult when HLA alleles, especially DR and DQ, strongly co-occurred. According to a later analysis, most CMV-associated TCR beta chains appeared to be HLA-restricted, and the HLA associations seemed to be driven largely by CMV exposure. A cluster of highly shared sequence variants was judged likely to be a technical artifact of the sequencing pipeline. In a later analysis, 16,951 TCR beta sequences were associated with specific HLA alleles at a false discovery rate of 0.05. In vitro tests confirmed that three of the cytomegalovirus-associated TCR beta chains recognize cytomegalovirus antigens. In both the original and validation cohorts, the classifier was reported to diagnose cytomegalovirus status with high specificity and sensitivity. A later analysis found that TCR association rates varied across HLA loci, with DRB1 alleles showing the most associated TCRs and HLA-C alleles the fewest. A total of 164 TCR beta chains were listed by the study as associated with cytomegalovirus. For the cohort, immune exposure information was limited to CMV serostatus. Most TCR sequences were observed very rarely across donors, whereas some public TCRs were present in many individuals. A further reported finding was that TCR beta sequences accurately predicted the HLA-A and HLA-B alleles for most subjects in the first cohort. Linkage disequilibrium might explain the correlated functional status among segregating V segments, but an unknown experimental factor could not be excluded. In a later genetic analysis, fewer N-insertions in productive TCRs were reported among donors in an Asian-associated ancestry cluster than the roughly 640-donor mean. The 87-base-pair reads could not distinguish some IMGT-functional V segments, including TRBV6-2 and TRBV6-3, so those segments were excluded. In an earlier analysis of 587 of the donors, most TCR beta V segments appeared in productive rearrangements about 87% or about 30% of the time, broadly matching IMGT annotations. An association between a missense DCLRE1C variant and V-gene and J-gene trimming of TCR beta chains was found in a later genetic analysis and replicated in an independent cohort. The authors suggested that the approach could potentially be extended to other disease states and immunological phenotypes.

The cohort comprised some 700 healthy bone marrow donors. Cohort members were all nominally healthy when sampled, although unrecorded immune exposures were likely present. The donor tested CMV seronegative, placing the donor among the 352 seronegative members of the cohort. Every donor gave a peripheral blood sample, and the peripheral blood mononuclear cells from that sample were used for TCR beta sequencing. The Qiagen DNeasy Blood Extraction Kit was used to extract genomic DNA from the blood cell samples. Concerning this clone: Its recognized antigen is unknown. No qualities accompany the bases; no much larger clone lies one base away.

V is shortened by 0 bases, J by 14 bases, and the region joining them spans 13 bases. Taken from cysteine to phenylalanine, the CDR3 has 11 residues. Of the read, only the CDR3 DNA is kept; its 33 bases are in frame from base 1. Via the germline V gene (reference sequence), CDR1 is DFQATT and CDR2 SNEGSKA. Libraries were built with the immunoSEQ multiplex PCR assay. The multiplex PCR relied on a mix of 60 forward primers for TCR Vbeta segments and 13 reverse primers for TCR Jbeta segments. A multiplex PCR assay on genomic DNA amplified the CDR3 region of rearranged TCR beta genes. The Illumina HiSeq System was used to sequence the amplified TCR beta libraries as 87-base-pair reads. On the authors' methods: A later analysis counted about 80 million unique TCR beta chains across the approximately 700 repertoires, and some 12 million of these chains were shared by at least two donors. A nearest-neighbor algorithm error-corrected the raw reads and collapsed the reads into unique sequences, merging closely related sequences to remove PCR and sequencing errors. To assign V, D and J gene segments, CDR3 sequences were aligned to IMGT reference sequences. For a sequence to be retained, a match of at least six nucleotides to both a V gene segment and a J gene segment was required. Rearrangements were called productive when the CDR3 lacked stop codons and stayed in frame with V and J; all others were non-productive. CDR3 was defined according to IMGT convention as the region running from the second conserved V-encoded cysteine to the conserved J-encoded phenylalanine. The earlier analysis of about 610 of the donors excluded any sequence lacking an unambiguous match to a single V gene segment. An earlier analysis of about 590 of the donors classified V segments as functional when productive rearrangements were above 56.7% and as segregating when the standard deviation between donors was above 5%. A statistical classification framework was built to diagnose cytomegalovirus status from the catalog of TCR beta chain sequences. In a later analysis, TCR nucleotide sequences were compared against IMGT/GENE-DB human TR gene sequences so that V and J genes could be assigned. A later analysis assigned CDR3 sequences and most-parsimonious VDJ recombination scenarios with the TCRdist pipeline. In a later analysis, each TCR beta chain was defined by its CDR3 amino acid sequence together with its V-gene family, and reads lacking a unique V-gene family were excluded. In a later analysis, around 650 highly shared, low-generation-probability nucleotide sequences were removed to address suspected cross-contamination and a sequencing artifact. A later analysis calculated a clonal expansion index for each public chain from normalized within-repertoire ranks of inferred template counts. A later analysis computed generation probabilities with a VDJ recombination model fitted to out-of-frame rearrangements, and checked the results against IGoR. Hypergeometric tests were used in a later analysis to score TCR-TCR, TCR-HLA and TCR-CMV co-occurrence, with a repertoire-size bias correction applied to the TCR pairs. In a later analysis, false discovery rates were estimated by permuting HLA or CMV assignments 20 times. A later analysis grouped co-occurring TCRs with DBSCAN, adding TCRdist sequence similarity when clustering within HLA-allele-positive subsets. For co-occurrence clustering, repertoires with fewer than 30,000 or more than 120,000 public chains were excluded, along with about five repertoires with anomalous nucleotide sharing. As stored in TCRdb, this immuneACCESS dataset retains in-frame rearrangements with V and J assigned. A fraction of the clones does not appear; measured against another copy, unresolved V genes explain less than half of the discrepancy, and the remainder lacks a known reason. V, J and clone size derive from that table, while D and trimming were established from the DNA sequence. The sample table holds about 160,000 clones, of which roughly 78% were seen once. The top ten clonotypes cover roughly 2% of the sample.

The source of this sequence is a man between 35 and 55 years old in good health and CMV-seronegative. The chain links TRBV20-1 with TRBJ2-5, with TRBD1 tentatively as D gene (5 bases match). Sequenced input: PBMCs. The CDR3 sequence is CSARDQLGVYF. In nucleotides, the sequence is TGCAGTGCTAGAGATCAGCTAGGGGTTTACTTC.